The 2 T cell receptor beta chains below all came from one sample that was sequenced in a study of T cell repertoires in cytomegalovirus infection. TCRdb reprocessed the reads with MiXCR, giving one entry per CDR3 protein. The sample holds around 710,000 distinct CDR3 sequences, approximately 32% seen once. The antigens for these receptors are not known. This specimen was cultured CD8+ T cells from PBMCs, taken from culture after CMV antigen stimulation. These receptors originate from a human donor in good health (CMV status not recorded). Some clones in this sample may be carry-over from other donors' samples.

The chain carries TRBV4-1 and TRBJ2-7; TRBD1 matches 11 bases. The germline V gene has CDR1 MGHRA and CDR2 YSYEKL. V lost 1 base to trimming and J lost 3 bases; unmatched junction nucleotides: 8. This CDR3 is built from 17 residues. Here the CDR3 reads CASSQVSGTGGIYEQYV. As DNA, the CDR3 is TGCGCCAGCAGCCAAGTCTCCGGGACAGGGGGTATCTACGAGCAGTACGTC.

This chain uses TRBV29-1 with TRBJ2-2; D perhaps matches TRBD2 (6 bases). The V end was cut by 7 bases, the J end by 3 bases, with 15 bases between. The CDR3 runs 14 residues. Germline CDR1 is SQVTM and CDR2 is ANQGSEA. CDR3 sequence (DNA): TGCAGCGGGCTAGGGAGGCCCTACACCGGGGAGCTGTTTTTT. It codes for CSGLGRPYTGELFF.